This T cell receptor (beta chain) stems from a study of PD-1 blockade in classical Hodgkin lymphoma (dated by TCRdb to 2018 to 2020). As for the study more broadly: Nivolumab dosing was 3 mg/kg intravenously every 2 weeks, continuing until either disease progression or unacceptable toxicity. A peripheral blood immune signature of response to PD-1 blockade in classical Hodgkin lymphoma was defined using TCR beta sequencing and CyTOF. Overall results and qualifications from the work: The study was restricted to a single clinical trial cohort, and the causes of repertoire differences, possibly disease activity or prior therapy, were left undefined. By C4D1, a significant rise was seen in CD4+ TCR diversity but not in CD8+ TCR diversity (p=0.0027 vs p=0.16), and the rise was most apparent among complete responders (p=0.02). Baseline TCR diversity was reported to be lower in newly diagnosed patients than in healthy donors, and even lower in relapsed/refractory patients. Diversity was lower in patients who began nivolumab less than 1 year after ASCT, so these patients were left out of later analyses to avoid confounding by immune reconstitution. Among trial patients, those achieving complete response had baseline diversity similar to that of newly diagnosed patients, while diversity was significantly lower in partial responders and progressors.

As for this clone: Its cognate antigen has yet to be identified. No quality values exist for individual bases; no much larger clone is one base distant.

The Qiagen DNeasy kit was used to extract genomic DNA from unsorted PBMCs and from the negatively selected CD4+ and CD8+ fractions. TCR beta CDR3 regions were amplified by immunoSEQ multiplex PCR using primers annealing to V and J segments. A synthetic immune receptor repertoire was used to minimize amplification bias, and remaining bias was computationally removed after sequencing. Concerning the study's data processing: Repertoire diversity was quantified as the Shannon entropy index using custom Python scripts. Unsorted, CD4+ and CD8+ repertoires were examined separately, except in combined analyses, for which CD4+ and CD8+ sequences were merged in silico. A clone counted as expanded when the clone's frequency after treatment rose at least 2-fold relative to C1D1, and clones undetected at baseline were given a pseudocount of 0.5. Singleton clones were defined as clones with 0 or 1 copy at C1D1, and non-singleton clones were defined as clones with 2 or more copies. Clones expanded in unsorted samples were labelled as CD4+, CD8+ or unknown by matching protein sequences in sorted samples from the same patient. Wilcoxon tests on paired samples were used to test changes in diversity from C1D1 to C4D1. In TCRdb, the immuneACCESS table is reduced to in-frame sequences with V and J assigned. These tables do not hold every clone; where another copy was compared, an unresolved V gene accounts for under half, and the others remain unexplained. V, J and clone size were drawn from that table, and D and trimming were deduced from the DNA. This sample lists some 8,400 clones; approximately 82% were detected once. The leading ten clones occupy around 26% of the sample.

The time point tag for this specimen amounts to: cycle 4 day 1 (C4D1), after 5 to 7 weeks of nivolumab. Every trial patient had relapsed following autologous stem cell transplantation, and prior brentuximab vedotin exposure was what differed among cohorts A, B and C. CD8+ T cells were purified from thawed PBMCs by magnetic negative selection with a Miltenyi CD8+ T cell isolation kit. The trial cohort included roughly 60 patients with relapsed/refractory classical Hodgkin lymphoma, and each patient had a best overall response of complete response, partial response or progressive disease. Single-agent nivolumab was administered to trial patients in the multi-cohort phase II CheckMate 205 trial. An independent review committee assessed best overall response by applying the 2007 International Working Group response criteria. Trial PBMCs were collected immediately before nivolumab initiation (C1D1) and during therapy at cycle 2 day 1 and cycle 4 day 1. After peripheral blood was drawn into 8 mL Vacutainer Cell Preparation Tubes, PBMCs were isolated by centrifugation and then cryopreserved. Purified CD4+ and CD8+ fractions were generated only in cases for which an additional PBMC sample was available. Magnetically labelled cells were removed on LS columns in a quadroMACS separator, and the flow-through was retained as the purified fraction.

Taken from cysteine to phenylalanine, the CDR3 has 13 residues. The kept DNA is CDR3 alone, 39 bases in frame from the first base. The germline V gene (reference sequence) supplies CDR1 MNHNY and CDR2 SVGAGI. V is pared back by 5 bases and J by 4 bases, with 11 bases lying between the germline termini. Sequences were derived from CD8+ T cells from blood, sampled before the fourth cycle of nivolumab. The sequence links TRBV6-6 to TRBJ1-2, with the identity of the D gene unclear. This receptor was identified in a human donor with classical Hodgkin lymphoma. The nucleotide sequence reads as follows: TGTGCCAGCAGTCAGGACGAGACCTATGGCTACACCTTC. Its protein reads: CASSQDETYGYTF.